This T cell receptor (beta chain) was sequenced in a study of identical twins. MiXCR was run by TCRdb on the 5' RACE reads, yielding one entry per CDR3 protein. The sample has some 660,000 distinct CDR3 sequences, 8.5% to 9.5% seen once; the top ten hold approximately 0.94%. This clonotype was seen more than once but under ten times. The same data also contributed to another study, on yellow fever vaccine responses in identical twins.

Sequenced material: PBMCs. This receptor was identified in a young woman in good health.

CDR3 in amino acids: CASRWKETQYF. The CDR3 nucleotides read TGTGCCAGCAGGTGGAAGGAGACCCAGTACTTC. The rearrangement joins TRBV5-6 to TRBJ2-5; no clear D. The germline V gene has CDR1 SGHDT and CDR2 YYEEEE. CDR3 size: 11 residues. V lost 5 bases to trimming and J lost 5 bases, with 7 bases between them.